The 2 T cell receptor beta chains below come from one sample, sequenced in a study of control samples from healthy donors and cancer patients. Sequenced by immunoSEQ multiplex PCR; TCRdb stores in-frame clones only, minus some. Altogether about 140,000 clones are present, 80% to 95% being singletons, with the ten largest covering approximately 11%. The material sequenced was blood. The source of these receptors is a young man in good health.

The chain is built from TRBV30 and TRBJ1-2, with TRBD1 matching over 7 bases. Germline CDR1 GTSNPN, CDR2 SVGIG (reference sequence). J gave up 5 bases and V 3 bases, and 9 bases lay outside the gene matches. This CDR3 spans 14 amino acids. The CDR3 region has the DNA TGTGCCTGGAGGGACAGGCAACTCTGGTATGGCTACACCTTC. This codes for CAWRDRQLWYGYTF.

This chain connects TRBV15 to TRBJ2-5, with D hard to call. Germline V gene lookup returns CDR1 LNHNV and CDR2 YYDKDF (reference sequence). The CDR3 length is 17 residues. Deletions cut 1 base from V and 4 bases from J, with 19 bases between. In DNA form, the CDR3 reads TGTGCCACCAGCAGAGCTAAAAGTCATGCTAGGCGAGAGACCCAGTACTTC. Translation: CATSRAKSHARRETQYF.